In this sample, the clone carrying this T cell receptor (beta chain) turned up once. Its antigen is unknown. The junction differs from germline at one of its ends, possibly a read error. This sample was included in a study of response to subunit inactivated influenza vaccine. Study findings and constraints: The authors put forward the suggestion that each seasonal influenza vaccination may bring in only a limited number of new T cells.

Each CDR3 protein gets one entry after TCRdb re-called the RT-PCR reads with MiXCR. The sample has approximately 700,000 distinct CDR3 sequences, around 13% seen once; the top ten hold approximately 7%. From germline, CDR1 is LGHDT and CDR2 YNNKEL (reference sequence). CDR3 size: 15 residues. The V and J genes are TRBV3-1 and TRBJ2-7; no firm D call. The sequence was obtained from a man aged 45-65 years who received an inactivated influenza vaccine. Specimen: PBMCs from blood, collected 14 to 15 days before vaccination. For the CDR3, the DNA is TGTGCCACCAGCCAAGATCTGACAACCACCTACGAGCAGTACTTC. This encodes CATSQDLTTTYEQYF.